The rows below give T cell receptor beta chains drawn from one sample of a study of vaccination and CD4 T cells after COVID-19. TCRdb reprocessed the PCR reads with MiXCR, giving one entry per CDR3 protein. The data contain 10,000 to 12,000 distinct CDR3 sequences, about 77% of them singletons. Their cognate antigens are unknown. The sample comprised CD4+ T cells from blood, cultured in vitro. The receptors originated from a human donor who had recovered from COVID-19. CDR3s include the opening cysteine and the closing phenylalanine or tryptophan. D genes are given only for firm matches. Clone size is not always given. Where it is, it says once, few, many or a class for expanded clones.

V gene	clone size	D gene	J gene	CDR3 protein	CDR3 DNA
TRBV28	once	.	TRBJ1-1	CASSLTGKAFF	TGTGCCAGCAGTTTAACTGGGAAAGCTTTCTTT
TRBV20-1	few	TRBD1	TRBJ1-5	CSALQGAGNQPQHF	TGCAGTGCTTTACAGGGGGCCGGCAATCAGCCCCAGCATTTT
TRBV2	.	.	TRBJ1-6	CASFSPGREKRYGSPLHF	TGTGCCAGCTTTTCTCCGGGCAGGGAGAAGCGGTACGGTTCACCCCTCCACTTT
TRBV20-1	.	.	TRBJ1-1	CSARDFTGFVTEAFF	TGCAGTGCTAGAGATTTTACAGGGTTTGTCACTGAAGCTTTCTTT
TRBV6-2/TRBV6-3	medium-sized	TRBD1	TRBJ1-1	CASSYTGQGAVAFF	TGTGCCAGCAGTTACACTGGACAGGGAGCGGTAGCTTTCTTT
TRBV28	once	.	TRBJ1-2	CAIAGGRGYTF	TGTGCCATCGCGGGGGGCCGTGGCTACACCTTC
TRBV15	few	.	TRBJ1-5	CATTRGGASQPQHF	TGTGCCACCACCCGGGGAGGGGCAAGTCAGCCCCAGCATTTT
TRBV6-5	.	TRBD1	TRBJ1-5	CASSSIPPADRVGQPQHF	TGTGCCAGCAGTTCCATACCGCCGGCCGACAGGGTAGGGCAGCCCCAGCATTTT
TRBV20-1	.	.	TRBJ1-5	CSARALGYQPQHF	TGCAGTGCTAGAGCATTAGGCTATCAGCCCCAGCATTTT
TRBV6-1	.	TRBD2	TRBJ2-7	CASSPGLAGAYEQYF	TGTGCCAGCAGTCCCGGCCTAGCGGGAGCCTACGAGCAGTACTTC
TRBV10-3	.	.	TRBJ2-3	CAINQGGVGTDTQYF	TGTGCCATCAATCAGGGCGGTGTCGGCACAGATACGCAGTATTTT
TRBV7-6	.	TRBD1	TRBJ1-5	CASSPTGGGSNQPQHF	TGTGCCAGCAGTCCAACAGGGGGCGGGAGCAATCAGCCCCAGCATTTT
TRBV20-1	.	TRBD1	TRBJ1-6	CSARQGAYNSPLHF	TGCAGTGCCAGGCAGGGGGCCTATAATTCACCCCTCCACTTT
TRBV7-9	.	.	TRBJ2-3	CASSPGGLVTDTQYF	TGTGCCAGCAGCCCCGGGGGTCTGGTAACAGATACGCAGTATTTT
TRBV20-1	medium-sized	.	TRBJ1-5	CSARGGVGWDQPQHF	TGCAGTGCTAGAGGTGGCGTTGGGTGGGATCAGCCCCAGCATTTT
TRBV28	.	.	TRBJ1-2	CASSSDLRGYTF	TGTGCCAGCAGTTCGGACCTCCGGGGCTACACCTTC
TRBV11-2	few	.	TRBJ1-5	CASSLDNRVRQPQHF	TGTGCCAGCAGCTTAGATAACCGGGTTCGTCAGCCCCAGCATTTT
TRBV24-1	.	.	TRBJ2-3	CATSGSLGGRTDTQYF	TGTGCCACCAGTGGCTCCCTCGGGGGCAGGACAGATACGCAGTATTTT
TRBV6-1	.	.	TRBJ1-1	CASREGSRWGAFF	TGTGCCAGCAGGGAGGGCAGTCGGTGGGGGGCTTTCTTT
TRBV20-1	.	TRBD1	TRBJ1-6	CSARKTGGLSYNSPLHF	TGCAGTGCTAGGAAAACAGGGGGCTTATCCTATAATTCACCCCTCCACTTT
TRBV20-1	.	TRBD2	TRBJ2-7	CSATYPGLAGGSLYEQYF	TGCAGTGCTACCTACCCGGGACTAGCGGGAGGGAGCCTCTACGAGCAGTACTTC
TRBV28	.	.	TRBJ1-1	CASSFNGLTYTEAFF	TGTGCCAGCAGCTTCAACGGACTTACCTACACTGAAGCTTTCTTT
TRBV20-1	.	.	TRBJ1-5	CSAAALVGFGQPQHF	TGCAGTGCCGCTGCCCTAGTTGGGTTCGGTCAGCCCCAGCATTTT
TRBV20-1	.	.	TRBJ2-1	CSASLADSRFF	TGCAGTGCATCCCTAGCGGACAGCCGGTTCTTC
TRBV15	.	.	TRBJ2-5	CATSRDPRGVGTQYF	TGTGCCACCAGCAGAGATCCGAGGGGGGTGGGGACCCAGTACTTC
TRBV20-1	.	TRBD1	TRBJ1-2	CSARDSGTANYGYTF	TGCAGTGCTAGAGATAGTGGGACAGCTAACTATGGCTACACCTTC